These 11 T cell receptor beta chains came from one sample sequenced in a study of blood T cell repertoires in COVID-19. Profiling relied on immunoSEQ multiplex PCR, and the TCRdb table lists in-frame clones only, not all of them. The sample contains fewer than 700,000 clones, approximately 88% of which appear only once. Specimen: peripheral blood. The receptors come from a woman in her forties or fifties with COVID-19, enrolled during active disease.

The gene calls are TRBV7-2 and TRBJ2-1; maybe TRBD2 (6 bases). CDR1 and CDR2 from the germline V gene are SGHTA and FQGNSA. Trimming left V 4 bases short and J 6 bases short, with 10 bases between. CDR3 length: 13 residues. The CDR3 bases are TGTGCCAGCAGCTGGGACTCGATCAATGAGCAGTTCTTC. This encodes CASSWDSINEQFF. Based on the CDR3 plus reference TRBV7-2 and TRBJ2-1, the full variable domain is GAGVSQSPSNKVTEKGKDVELRCDPISGHTALYWYRQSLGQGLEFLIYFQGNSAPDKSGLPSDRFSAERTGGSVSTLTIQRTQQEDSAVYLCASSWDSINEQFFGPGTRLTVL.

This clone was detected once. The rearrangement joins TRBV28 to TRBJ1-2; D is perhaps TRBD1 (5 bases). The CDR3 has 15 amino acids. Germline CDR1 is MDHEN and CDR2 is SYDVKM. V lost 8 bases, J lost 5 bases, and 21 bases lay in between. For the CDR3, the DNA is TGTGCCAGCGGAAGACAGCCGCCCACTTCATATGGCTACACCTTC. It yields the protein CASGRQPPTSYGYTF.

The chain combines TRBV6-5 with TRBJ1-2, with 8 bases fitting TRBD1. The V and J ends lost 6 bases and 5 bases, in that order; junction bases with no gene match: 5. The CDR3 runs to 13 residues. Germline V gene lookup returns CDR1 MNHEY and CDR2 SVGAGI. The CDR3 region has the DNA TGTGCCAGCAGATCGACAGGGGCTTATGGCTACACCTTC. It codes for CASRSTGAYGYTF.

The rearrangement uses TRBV6-4 and TRBJ2-5; 10 nucleotides align to TRBD2. V lost 6 bases, J lost 1 base, and 8 bases stayed unmatched. Germline V gene sequence: CDR1 MRHNA, CDR2 SNTAGT. The CDR3 consists of 16 residues. The CDR3 DNA reads as TGTGCCAGCAGCCACCTAGCGGGAGCTAGCCAAGAGACCCAGTACTTC. Residues: CASSHLAGASQETQYF.

The chain links TRBV5-4 to TRBJ2-7; no clear D gene. This CDR3 has 12 residues. The V and J ends lost 3 bases and 0 bases respectively, with 4 bases between them. Germline CDR1 and CDR2: SGHNT and YYREEE (reference sequence). CDR3 protein: CASSSSSYEQYF. Written as DNA, the CDR3 is TGTGCCAGCAGCTCCAGCTCCTACGAGCAGTACTTC.

The chain recombines TRBV6-5 with TRBJ1-3, with 7 bases identical to TRBD1. Trimming at V came to 7 bases and at J to 2 bases, leaving 5 bases not matched to a gene. The CDR3 contains 14 residues. Germline CDR1 reads MNHEY; CDR2 reads SVGAGI. The CDR3 DNA is TGTGCCAGCACGTTGGACAGGACTGGAAACACCATATATTTT. Its protein product is CASTLDRTGNTIYF.

The chain uses TRBV3-1 (or the pseudogene TRBV3-2) and TRBJ2-2; 8 positions match TRBD2. This CDR3 spans 16 amino acids. Germline CDR1 is LGHDT and CDR2 is YNNKEL (reference sequence). The trim removed 4 bases at V and 3 bases at J, leaving 7 bases unmatched. For the CDR3, the DNA is TGTGCCAGCAGCCTCTCGGGGGGGGCGGACACCGGGGAGCTGTTTTTT. It encodes CASSLSGGADTGELFF.

The chain joins TRBV30 to TRBJ1-6; maybe TRBD1 (6 bases). Trimming removed 0 bases from V and 5 bases from J, with 11 bases in between. The CDR3 runs to 15 residues. In germline, CDR1 is GTSNPN, CDR2 SVGIG (reference sequence). CDR3 loop: CAWSVRDTNNSPLHF. The DNA for the CDR3 is TGTGCCTGGAGTGTAAGGGACACAAATAATTCACCCCTCCACTTT.

The V call is TRBV19, the J call TRBJ1-2; 7 nucleotides align to TRBD1. The germline V gene has CDR1 LNHDA and CDR2 SQIVND (reference sequence). After removal of 1 base from V and 0 bases from J, the junction contained 5 bases not matched to a gene. CDR3 length: 16 amino acids. The chain's CDR3 is CASSIASGTANYGYTF. CDR3 nucleotide sequence: TGTGCCAGTAGTATAGCCTCCGGGACAGCTAACTATGGCTACACCTTC.

This clone has just a few counts. The rearrangement links TRBV7-9 to TRBJ1-1; a possible D gene is TRBD1 (6 bases). V dropped 1 base and J dropped 6 bases, with 9 bases sitting between them. The germline V gene has CDR1 SEHNR and CDR2 FQNEAQ (reference sequence). The CDR3 has 13 amino acids. The CDR3 region has the DNA TGTGCCAGCAGCTTAGACTACAGGGCTGAAGCTTTCTTT. Amino acids: CASSLDYRAEAFF.

The chain has TRBV6-5 and TRBJ1-3; 9 bases are a match to TRBD1. The V segment lost 8 bases and the J segment 3 bases; nucleotides outside the gene matches: 5. The V gene's germline CDR1 is MNHEY and CDR2 SVGAGI. CDR3 size: 14 residues. The CDR3 loop reads CASWRQGDGNTIYF. As DNA, the CDR3 is TGTGCCAGCTGGAGACAGGGGGATGGAAACACCATATATTTT.